This entry features one T cell receptor (beta chain) sequence. At one end, the junction sequence differs from germline, possibly due to a read error. The data were taken from a study of blood T cell repertoires in COVID-19. Background on the study: Samples of COVID-19 (acute and convalescent) were obtained from the United States, Italy and Spain. PBMCs, B-cell-depleted T cells, or T cells were the source of the cDNA or gDNA that made up the material.

Germline V gene data show CDR1 as SGHTA and CDR2 as FQGNSA. CDR3 length equals 16 residues. Authors' analysis steps: Reference gene primer amplification in the assay estimated nucleated cell counts. TCRdb's table, derived via immunoSEQ multiplex PCR, lists solely in-frame clones and lacks some. V, J and clone size derive from that table, while D and trimming were established from the DNA sequence. The sample contains hundreds of thousands of clones, about 90% of which appear only once. This clonotype was sampled from a woman aged 45 to 65 with acute or convalescent COVID-19. V and J are TRBV7-2 and TRBJ2-2, with 10 bases aligning to TRBD2. The sequenced sample was peripheral blood. CDR3 loop: CATSSGRAVNTGELFF. CDR3 nucleotides: TGTGCCACCAGCAGCGGGAGGGCGGTGAACACCGGGGAGCTGTTTTTT. Full variable domain (rest looked up from reference TRBV7-2 and TRBJ2-2): GAGVSQSPSNKVTEKGKDVELRCDPISGHTALYWYRQSLGQGLEFLIYFQGNSAPDKSGLPSDRFSAERTGGSVSTLTIQRTQQEDSAVYLCATSSGRAVNTGELFFGEGSRLTVL.